This TCR beta chain is drawn from a study of regulatory and conventional T cells in RAG deficiency. Overall study results and limits: Omenn patients showed >80% Treg-Tconv overlap and shorter CDR3 lengths.

As concerns this clone: Its antigen is undetermined.

Conventional CD4+ T cells were sorted from blood as CD25-low CD127-high cells. Some clones are missing from TCRdb's copy, which holds only in-frame ones; the method was immunoSEQ multiplex PCR. In the table there are about 46,000 clones, 85% to 90% of which are singletons. The CDR3 is made up of 16 amino acids. Germline CDR1 LNHNV, CDR2 YYDKDF (reference sequence). The J segment lost 2 bases and the V segment lost 0 bases, leaving 7 bases of the junction unmatched. These records were also assigned to another study, of regulatory T cells. That paper states: Amplification used 52 TRBV primers and 13 TRBJ primers. Patient repertoires had restricted TRB V-J pairs and skewed V and J usage, most in Tregs.

The TCR was taken from a human donor in good health. The chain combines TRBV15 with TRBJ2-7, with TRBD1 matching 7 bases. The sequenced material came from CD4+ effector T cells sorted from blood. The CDR3 region has the DNA TGTGCCACCAGCAGAGATATAAGGGGGCAGGCCTACGAGCAGTACTTC. Encoded protein: CATSRDIRGQAYEQYF.